This TCR beta chain is from a study of blood T cell repertoires in COVID-19 (TCRdb year 2020). General notes on the study: Samples from collaborators originated in the United States, Italy and Spain and spanned both the acute and convalescent phases of COVID-19. The samples were drawn from two sources: the first 160 participants of the ongoing ImmuneRACE study, and 1,000 to 1,500 subjects contributed by 6 global collaborators. Where available, HLA class I and class II types were taken from metadata supplied by the sample provider and were not determined by assay-based typing. Deeply sampled blood TCRbeta repertoires from subjects exposed to, actively infected with, or recovered from COVID-19 were included in the dataset. The repertoires were released in a freely available public database meant as a resource for research on the immune response to SARS-CoV-2. The sample metadata nearly always contained a de-identified subject ID, COVID-19 status, age in years and sex. The prospective study material was composed of cDNA or gDNA derived from T cells, B-cell-depleted T cells, or PBMCs. What the authors observed across the whole study: The quantity of clinical and demographic metadata differed by source and by participant and was supplied without curation.

TCRbeta CDR3 regions were amplified from genomic DNA using the immunoSEQ Assay, a bias-controlled multiplex PCR. The paper's processing steps were these. The number of nucleated cells in each sample was estimated from the amplification of reference gene primers within the assay. To quantify the absolute abundance of each unique TCRbeta CDR3 rearrangement, sequence reads were collapsed and filtered. For each sample, productive Simpson clonality was calculated as the square root of Simpson's diversity index across productive rearrangements. TCRdb mirrors the immuneACCESS table, restricted to in-frame sequences. Some clones are absent from its copies; in checked studies, under half trace to an unresolved V gene, and the reason for the others is unknown. Clone size and V and J calls were adopted from that table, with D and trimming inferred from the DNA. A total of about 150,000 clones appear in this sample, 86% of them only once. Clones ranked in the top ten supply about 3.5% of the sample.

Notes on this clone: Its binding antigen is unknown. Per-nucleotide qualities are absent, and no much larger clonotype sits a single base away.

Collaborating institutions collected whole blood in K2EDTA tubes following their own protocols. Collaborator samples were shipped for TCRbeta analysis as frozen whole blood, isolated PBMCs, or DNA extracted from either sample type. The clonotype comes from an older man with acute or convalescent COVID-19. The sequencing input was peripheral blood.

The encoded CDR3 is CASSFGLTGLAGDTQYF. The bases read TGCGCCAGCAGCTTCGGATTGACCGGACTAGCGGGAGATACGCAGTATTTT. This chain is built from TRBV5-1 and TRBJ2-3, and 11 junction bases match TRBD2. Clipping removes 2 bases from V and 5 bases from J, with 10 as the unmatched junction base count. From its cysteine to its phenylalanine, the CDR3 spans 17 amino acids. The entry retains the CDR3 DNA only, 51 bases that are in frame from base 1. CDR1 and CDR2, looked up from the germline V gene, are SGHRS and YFSETQ.